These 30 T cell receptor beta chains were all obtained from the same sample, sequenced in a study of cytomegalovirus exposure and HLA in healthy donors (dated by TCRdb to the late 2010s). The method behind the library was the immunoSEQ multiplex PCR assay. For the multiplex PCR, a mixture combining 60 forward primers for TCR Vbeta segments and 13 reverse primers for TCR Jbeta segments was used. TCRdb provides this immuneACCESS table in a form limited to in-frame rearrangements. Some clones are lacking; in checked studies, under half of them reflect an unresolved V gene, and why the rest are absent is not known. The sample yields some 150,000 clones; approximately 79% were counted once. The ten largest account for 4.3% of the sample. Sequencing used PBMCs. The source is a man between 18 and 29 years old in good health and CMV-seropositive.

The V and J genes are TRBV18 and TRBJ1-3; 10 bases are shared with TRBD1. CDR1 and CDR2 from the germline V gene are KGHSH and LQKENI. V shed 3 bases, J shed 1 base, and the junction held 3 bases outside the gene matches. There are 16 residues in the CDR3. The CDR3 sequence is CASSPGTGASGNTIYF. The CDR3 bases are TGTGCCAGCTCACCCGGGACAGGGGCTTCTGGAAACACCATATATTTT. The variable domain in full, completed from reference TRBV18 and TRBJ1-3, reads NAGVMQNPRHLVRRRGQEARLRCSPMKGHSHVYWYRQLPEEGLKFMVYLQKENIIDESGMPKERFSAEFPKEGPSILRIQQVVRGDSAAYFCASSPGTGASGNTIYFGEGSWLTVV.

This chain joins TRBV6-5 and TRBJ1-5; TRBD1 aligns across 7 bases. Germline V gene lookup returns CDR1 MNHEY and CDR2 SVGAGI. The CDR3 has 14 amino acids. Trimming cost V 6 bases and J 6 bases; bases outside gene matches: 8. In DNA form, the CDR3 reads TGTGCCAGCAGAAAAACAGGGGTGGGTCAGCCCCAGCATTTT. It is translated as CASRKTGVGQPQHF.

The CDR3 sequence: CASSVPLSPLHF. The CDR3 bases are TGTGCCAGCAGCGTCCCCCTCTCACCCCTCCACTTT. The chain is built from TRBV5-6 and TRBJ1-6; D not resolved. V lost 4 bases and J 10 bases, leaving 9 bases between the germline ends. Germline V gene lookup returns CDR1 SGHDT and CDR2 YYEEEE. CDR3 length equals 12 residues.

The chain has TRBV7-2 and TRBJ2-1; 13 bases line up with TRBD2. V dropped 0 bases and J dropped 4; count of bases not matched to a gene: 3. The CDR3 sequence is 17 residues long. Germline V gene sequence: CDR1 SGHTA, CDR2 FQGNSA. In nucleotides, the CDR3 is TGTGCCAGCAGCTTAGCGCTACTAGCGGGAGGGTACAATGAGCAGTTCTTC. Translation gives CASSLALLAGGYNEQFF.

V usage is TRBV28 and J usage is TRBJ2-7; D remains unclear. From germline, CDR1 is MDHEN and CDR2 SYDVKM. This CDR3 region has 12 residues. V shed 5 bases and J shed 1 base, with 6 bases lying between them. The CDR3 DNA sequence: TGTGCCAGCAGTATGTTATCCTACGAGCAGTACTTC. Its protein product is CASSMLSYEQYF.

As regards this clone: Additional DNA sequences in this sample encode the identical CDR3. This CDR3 is CASSLSTGYEQYF. CDR3 coding DNA: TGTGCCAGCAGTTTATCCACGGGGTACGAGCAGTACTTC. This rearrangement joins TRBV27 to TRBJ2-7; D is possibly TRBD2 (5 bases). This CDR3 spans 13 amino acids. Germline CDR1 is MNHEY and CDR2 is SMNVEV (reference sequence). Trimming took 0 bases from V and 4 from J, leaving 7 bases between them.

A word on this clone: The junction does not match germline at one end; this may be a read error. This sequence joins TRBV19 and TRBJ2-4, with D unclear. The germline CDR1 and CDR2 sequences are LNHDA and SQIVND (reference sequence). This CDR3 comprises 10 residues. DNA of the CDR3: TGTGCCAGTGGTTTTGACATTCAGTTGTTC. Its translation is CASGFDIQLF. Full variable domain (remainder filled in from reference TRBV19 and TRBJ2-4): DGGITQSPKYLFRKEGQNVTLSCEQNLNHDAMYWYRQDPGQGLRLIYYSQIVNDFQKGDIAEGYSVSREKKESFPLTVTSAQKNPTAFYLCASGFDIQLFGAGTRLSVL.

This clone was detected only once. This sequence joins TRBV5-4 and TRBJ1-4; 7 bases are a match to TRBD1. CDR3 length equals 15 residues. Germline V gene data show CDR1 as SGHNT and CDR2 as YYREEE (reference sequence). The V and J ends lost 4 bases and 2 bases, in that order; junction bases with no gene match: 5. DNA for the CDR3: TGTGCCAGCAGCCTCAGACAGGGTACTAATGAAAAACTGTTTTTT. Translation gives CASSLRQGTNEKLFF.

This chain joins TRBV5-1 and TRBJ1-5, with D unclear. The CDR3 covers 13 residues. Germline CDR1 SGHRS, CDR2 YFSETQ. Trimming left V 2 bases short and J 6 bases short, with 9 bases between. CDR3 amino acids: CASSFSGGQPQHF. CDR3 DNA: TGCGCCAGCAGCTTTTCCGGTGGTCAGCCCCAGCATTTT.

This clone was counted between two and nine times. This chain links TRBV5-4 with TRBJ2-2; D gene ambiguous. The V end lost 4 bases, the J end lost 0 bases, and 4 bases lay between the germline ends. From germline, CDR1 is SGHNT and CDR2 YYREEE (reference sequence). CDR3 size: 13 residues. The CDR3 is CASSAANTGELFF. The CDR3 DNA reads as TGTGCCAGCAGCGCGGCGAACACCGGGGAGCTGTTTTTT.

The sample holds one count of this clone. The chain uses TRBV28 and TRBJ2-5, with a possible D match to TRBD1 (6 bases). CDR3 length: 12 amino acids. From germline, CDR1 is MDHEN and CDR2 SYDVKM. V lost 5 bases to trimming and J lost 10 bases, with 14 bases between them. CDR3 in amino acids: CASSPLTGLQYF. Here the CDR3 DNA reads TGTGCCAGCAGTCCCCTTACAGGGCTCCAGTACTTC.

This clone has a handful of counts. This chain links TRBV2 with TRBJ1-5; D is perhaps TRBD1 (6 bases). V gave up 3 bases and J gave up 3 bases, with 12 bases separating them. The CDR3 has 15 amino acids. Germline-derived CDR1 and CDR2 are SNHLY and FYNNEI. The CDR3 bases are TGTGCCAGCAGTGAGGAAGACAGGTTCAATCAGCCCCAGCATTTT. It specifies CASSEEDRFNQPQHF.

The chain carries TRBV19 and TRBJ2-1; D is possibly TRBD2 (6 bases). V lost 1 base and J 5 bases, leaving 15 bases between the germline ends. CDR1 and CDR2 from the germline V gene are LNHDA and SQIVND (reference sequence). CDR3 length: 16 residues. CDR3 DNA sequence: TGTGCCAGTAGTATAGGGGGGGATTGGCATAACAATGAGCAGTTCTTC. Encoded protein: CASSIGGDWHNNEQFF.

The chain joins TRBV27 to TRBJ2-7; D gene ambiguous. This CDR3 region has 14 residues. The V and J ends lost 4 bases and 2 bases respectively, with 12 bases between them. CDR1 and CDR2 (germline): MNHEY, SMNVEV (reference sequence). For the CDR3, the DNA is TGTGCCAGCAGTTCGGAGCGTACAACCTACGAGCAGTACTTC. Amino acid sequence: CASSSERTTYEQYF.

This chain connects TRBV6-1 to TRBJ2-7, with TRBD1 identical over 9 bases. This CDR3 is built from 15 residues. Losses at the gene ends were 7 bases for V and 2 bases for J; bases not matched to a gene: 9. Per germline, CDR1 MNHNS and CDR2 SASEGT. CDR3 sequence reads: CASKPPGQGTYEQYF. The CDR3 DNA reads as TGTGCCAGCAAACCCCCGGGACAGGGAACCTACGAGCAGTACTTC.

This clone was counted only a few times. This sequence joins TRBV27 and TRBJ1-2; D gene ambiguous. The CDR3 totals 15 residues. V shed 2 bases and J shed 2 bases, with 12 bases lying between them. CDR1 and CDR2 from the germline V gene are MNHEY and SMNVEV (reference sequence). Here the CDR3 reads CASSLLSGGNYGYTF. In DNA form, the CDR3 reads TGTGCCAGCAGTTTACTGTCGGGAGGAAACTATGGCTACACCTTC.

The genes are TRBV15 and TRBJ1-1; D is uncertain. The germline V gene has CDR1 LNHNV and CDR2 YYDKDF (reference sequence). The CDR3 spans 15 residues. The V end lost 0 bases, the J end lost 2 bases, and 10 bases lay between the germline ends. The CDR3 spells CATSRDLGSNTEAFF. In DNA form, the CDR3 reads TGTGCCACCAGCAGAGATCTGGGCAGTAACACTGAAGCTTTCTTT. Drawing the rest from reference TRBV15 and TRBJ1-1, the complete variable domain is DAMVIQNPRYQVTQFGKPVTLSCSQTLNHNVMYWYQQKSSQAPKLLFHYYDKDFNNEADTPDNFQSRRPNTSFCFLDIRSPGLGDTAMYLCATSRDLGSNTEAFFGQGTRLTVV.

CDR3 region: CASSQAANYGYTF. The CDR3 region has the DNA TGTGCCAGCAGCCAGGCAGCTAACTATGGCTACACCTTC. The chain carries TRBV4-2 and TRBJ1-2; no clear D gene. CDR3 length equals 13 residues. The V and J ends lost 3 bases and 0 bases respectively, with 5 bases between them. CDR1 is LGHNA, CDR2 YNFKEQ, per germline.

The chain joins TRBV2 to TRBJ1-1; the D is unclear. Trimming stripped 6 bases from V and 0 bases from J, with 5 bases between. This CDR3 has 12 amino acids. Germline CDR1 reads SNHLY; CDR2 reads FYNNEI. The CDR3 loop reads CASRDLNTEAFF. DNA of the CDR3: TGTGCCAGCAGGGACTTGAACACTGAAGCTTTCTTT.

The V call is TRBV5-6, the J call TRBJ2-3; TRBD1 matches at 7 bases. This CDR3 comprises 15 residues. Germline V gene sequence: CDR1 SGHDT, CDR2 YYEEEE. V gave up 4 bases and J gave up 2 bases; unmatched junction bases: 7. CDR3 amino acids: CASSPQGRNTDTQYF. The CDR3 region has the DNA TGTGCCAGCAGCCCACAGGGGCGAAACACAGATACGCAGTATTTT. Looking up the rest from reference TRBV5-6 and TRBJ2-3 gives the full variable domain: DAGVTQSPTHLIKTRGQQVTLRCSPKSGHDTVSWYQQALGQGPQFIFQYYEEEERQRGNFPDRFSGHQFPNYSSELNVNALLLGDSALYLCASSPQGRNTDTQYFGPGTRLTVL.

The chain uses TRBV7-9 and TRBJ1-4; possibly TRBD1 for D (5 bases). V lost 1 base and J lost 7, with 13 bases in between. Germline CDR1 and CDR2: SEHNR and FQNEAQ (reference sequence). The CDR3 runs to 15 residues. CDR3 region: CASSLDLGGSEKLFF. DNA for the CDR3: TGTGCCAGCAGCTTAGACTTGGGGGGAAGTGAAAAACTGTTTTTT.

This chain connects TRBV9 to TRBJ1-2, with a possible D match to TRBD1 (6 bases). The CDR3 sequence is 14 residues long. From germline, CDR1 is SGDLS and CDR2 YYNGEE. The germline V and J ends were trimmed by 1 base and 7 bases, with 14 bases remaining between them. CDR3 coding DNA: TGTGCCAGCAGCGTACAGGGGAGTATCGGTGGCTACACCTTC. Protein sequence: CASSVQGSIGGYTF.

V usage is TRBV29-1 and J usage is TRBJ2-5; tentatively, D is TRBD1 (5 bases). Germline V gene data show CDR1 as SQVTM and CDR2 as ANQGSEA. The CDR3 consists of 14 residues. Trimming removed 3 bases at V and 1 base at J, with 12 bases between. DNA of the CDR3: TGCAGCGTTGAGGTGGGCAGGGTCCAAGAGACCCAGTACTTC. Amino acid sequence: CSVEVGRVQETQYF.

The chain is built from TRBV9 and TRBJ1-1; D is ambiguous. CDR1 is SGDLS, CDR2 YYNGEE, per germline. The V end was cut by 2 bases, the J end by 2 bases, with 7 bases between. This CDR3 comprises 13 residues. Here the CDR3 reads CASSVGDNTEAFF. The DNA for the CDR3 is TGTGCCAGCAGCGTTGGAGACAACACTGAAGCTTTCTTT.

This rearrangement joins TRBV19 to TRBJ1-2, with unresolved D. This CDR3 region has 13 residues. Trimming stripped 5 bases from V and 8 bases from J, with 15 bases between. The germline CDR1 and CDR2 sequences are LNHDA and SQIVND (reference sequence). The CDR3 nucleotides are TGTGCCAGTAGTCCCGGATGGATGCGGGGCTACACCTTC. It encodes CASSPGWMRGYTF. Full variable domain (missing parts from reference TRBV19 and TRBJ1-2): DGGITQSPKYLFRKEGQNVTLSCEQNLNHDAMYWYRQDPGQGLRLIYYSQIVNDFQKGDIAEGYSVSREKKESFPLTVTSAQKNPTAFYLCASSPGWMRGYTFGSGTRLTVV.

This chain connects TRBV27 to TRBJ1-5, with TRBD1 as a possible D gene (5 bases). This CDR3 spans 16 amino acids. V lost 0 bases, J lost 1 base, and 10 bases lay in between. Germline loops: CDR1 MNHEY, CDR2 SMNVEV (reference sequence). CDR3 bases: TGTGCCAGCAGTTTATCGGCCAGGGTGAGCAATCAGCCCCAGCATTTT. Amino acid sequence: CASSLSARVSNQPQHF.

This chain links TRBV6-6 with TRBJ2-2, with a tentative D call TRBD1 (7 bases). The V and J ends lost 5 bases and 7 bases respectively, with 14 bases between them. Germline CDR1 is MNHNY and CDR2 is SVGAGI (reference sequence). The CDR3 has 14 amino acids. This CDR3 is CASSSRGAVGELFF. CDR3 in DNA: TGTGCCAGCAGTAGCAGGGGGGCGGTCGGGGAGCTGTTTTTT.

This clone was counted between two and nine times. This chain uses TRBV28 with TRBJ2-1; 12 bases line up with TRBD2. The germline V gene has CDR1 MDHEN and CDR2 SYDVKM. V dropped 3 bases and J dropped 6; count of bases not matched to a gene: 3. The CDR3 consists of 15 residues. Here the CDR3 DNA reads TGTGCCAGCAGTTTGTCTAGCGGGGGGGCCAATGAGCAGTTCTTC. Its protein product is CASSLSSGGANEQFF.

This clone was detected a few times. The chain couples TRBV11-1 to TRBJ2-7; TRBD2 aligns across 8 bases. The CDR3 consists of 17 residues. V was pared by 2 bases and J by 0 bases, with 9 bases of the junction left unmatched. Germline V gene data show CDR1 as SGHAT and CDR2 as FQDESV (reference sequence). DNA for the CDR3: TGTGCCAGCAGCTTATCTGGAGGCGGGGGGCGCTCCTACGAGCAGTACTTC. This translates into CASSLSGGGGRSYEQYF.

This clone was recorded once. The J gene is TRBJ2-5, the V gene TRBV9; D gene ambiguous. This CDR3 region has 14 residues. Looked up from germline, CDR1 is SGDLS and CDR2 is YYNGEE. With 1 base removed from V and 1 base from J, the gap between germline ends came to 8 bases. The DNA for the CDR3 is TGTGCCAGCAGCGTAAGTCAGATCCAAGAGACCCAGTACTTC. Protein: CASSVSQIQETQYF. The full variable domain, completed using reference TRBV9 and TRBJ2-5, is DSGVTQTPKHLITATGQRVTLRCSPRSGDLSVYWYQQSLDQGLQFLIQYYNGEERAKGNILERFSAQQFPDLHSELNLSSLELGDSALYFCASSVSQIQETQYFGPGTRLLVL.